The T cell receptor (beta chain) under discussion was sequenced for a study of cytomegalovirus exposure and HLA in healthy donors (dated by TCRdb to about 2017). Study-wide context: An earlier analysis of roughly 570 of the donors reported 250 to 300 Gb of sequence data and roughly 120 million unique TCR beta sequences obtained from around 170 million T cells. Besides the first cohort of approximately 670 subjects, a separate validation cohort made up of around 120 different subjects was used. Rather than drawing on any new phenotypic data, the later analysis identified candidate immune exposures from TCR beta sequences and the way those sequences occurred across donors. A handful of DR-DQ haplotypes were treated as single units for association and clustering because of strong linkage in the cohort. The T cell repertoires of 550 to 850 subjects were profiled by immunosequencing and related to cytomegalovirus serostatus. The number of donors typed differed by locus, with roughly 620-630 for A, B, C, DRB1 and DQB1, around 500 for DQA1, some 570 for DPA1, and some 440 for DPB1. Every discovery cohort repertoire had been produced on one sequencing platform. In a later analysis, previously published TCR beta repertoires from 666 donors were re-analyzed and high-resolution HLA genotyping was added so that TCR occurrence patterns could be studied. The study aimed to test whether signatures of past pathogen exposure could be identified by cataloging public T cell receptors. An earlier analysis of 587 of the donors used high-throughput TCR beta sequencing to judge whether each TCR beta V gene segment behaved as functional or pseudogenic. Among the approximately 430 genotyped donors, approximately 81% belonged to the genetic ancestry cluster associated with self-reported Caucasian donors. Roughly 300 gigabases of sequencing data and around 85 million unique TCR sequences made up an early release that covered approximately 650 HLA-typed donors. In a later genetic analysis, genome-wide SNP genotypes for about three fifths of the roughly 670 donors were used, and that subset was treated as a discovery cohort. Class I and class II HLA loci were covered by the typing at four-digit resolution. High-throughput TCR immunosequencing, statistical association of individual TCRs with disease status, and machine learning were combined to predict cytomegalovirus infection status. Among several hundred genotyped donors of the cohort, an average of roughly 230,000 unique TCR beta nucleotide sequences was sequenced per donor, of which roughly 18% were non-productive. Donor age, sex, ethnicity and CMV serostatus were collected together with the repertoire data. The paper as a whole reports these results and caveats: In a later analysis, the rate of TCR association differed among HLA loci, with DRB1 alleles having the most associated TCRs and HLA-C alleles having the fewest. A group of highly shared sequence variants was considered likely to be a technical artifact of the sequencing pipeline. Most CMV-associated TCR beta chains appeared to be HLA-restricted in a later analysis, and the HLA associations seemed to be driven largely by CMV exposure. Assigning TCR associations to individual alleles was difficult when HLA alleles, especially DR and DQ, strongly co-occurred. While some public TCRs were present in many individuals, most TCR sequences turned up only very rarely across donors. Sequencing depth was assumed to be roughly uniform across donors in the presence/absence analyses, though that assumption may not hold. Broadly in line with IMGT annotations, most TCR beta V segments showed up in productive rearrangements about 87% or about 30% of the time in an earlier analysis of some 590 of the donors. At a false discovery rate of 0.05, a later analysis linked 16,000 or so TCR beta sequences to specific HLA alleles. The only immune exposure information available for the cohort was CMV serostatus. A few of the identified cytomegalovirus-associated TCR beta chains were confirmed in vitro to be specific for cytomegalovirus antigens. An association between a missense DCLRE1C variant and V-gene and J-gene trimming of TCR beta chains was found in a later genetic analysis and replicated in an independent cohort. The cohort was sequenced for TCR beta chains only, and without alpha or paired-chain data the features that could be detected were limited. Correlated functional status among segregating V segments might reflect linkage disequilibrium, but an unknown experimental factor could not be ruled out. It was suggested by the authors that the approach could potentially be generalized to other disease states and immunological phenotypes. Because counts were too low, more than 15 rarely observed V segments, including chromosome 9 orphons, were excluded from the earlier analysis of 587 of the donors. Compared with the roughly 710-donor mean, donors in an Asian-associated ancestry cluster had fewer N-insertions in productive TCRs, according to a later genetic analysis. The study gave a list of about 170 TCR beta chains associated with cytomegalovirus. According to a later analysis, parvovirus B19, influenza, CMV and Epstein-Barr virus appeared linked to several top co-occurrence clusters. In a later analysis, HLA-associated TCR beta chains showed more clonal expansion and lower generation probabilities than non-associated chains that were equally common. A further reported finding was that TCR beta sequences accurately predicted the HLA-A and HLA-B alleles for most subjects in the first cohort. Cytomegalovirus status was reported to be diagnosed by the classifier with high specificity and sensitivity in both the original and validation cohorts. Some IMGT-functional V segments, including TRBV6-2 and TRBV6-3, could not be told apart with the 87-base-pair reads, so those segments were excluded. Because HLA typing was missing for some donors at each locus, association tests included only the typed subset.

The library came from the immunoSEQ multiplex PCR assay. For the multiplex PCR, a mixture combining 60 forward primers for TCR Vbeta segments and 13 reverse primers for TCR Jbeta segments was used. The CDR3 region of rearranged TCR beta genes was amplified from genomic DNA by a multiplex PCR assay. The amplified TCR beta libraries were sequenced on the Illumina HiSeq System as 87-base-pair reads. Per the source publication's procedure: In a later analysis, 70 million to 95 million unique TCR beta chains were counted across the roughly 670 repertoires, and roughly 11 million of these chains were shared by at least two donors. A nearest-neighbor algorithm error-corrected the raw reads and collapsed the reads into unique sequences, merging closely related sequences to remove PCR and sequencing errors. To assign V, D and J gene segments, CDR3 sequences were aligned to IMGT reference sequences. For a sequence to be retained, at least a six-nucleotide match to both a V gene segment and a J gene segment was required. A rearrangement was called productive if the CDR3 had no stop codons and remained in frame with V and J, and every other rearrangement was called non-productive. Following IMGT convention, CDR3 was defined as the stretch from the second conserved V-encoded cysteine to the conserved J-encoded phenylalanine. Sequences without an unambiguous match to a single V gene segment were excluded from the earlier analysis of several hundred of the donors. An earlier analysis of approximately 590 of the donors classified V segments as functional when productive rearrangements were above 56.7% and as segregating when the standard deviation between donors was above 5%. A statistical classification framework was built to diagnose cytomegalovirus status from the catalog of TCR beta chain sequences. V and J gene assignment, in a later analysis, came from comparing TCR nucleotide sequences with IMGT/GENE-DB human TR gene sequences. A later analysis assigned CDR3 sequences and most-parsimonious VDJ recombination scenarios with the TCRdist pipeline. In a later analysis, each TCR beta chain was defined by its CDR3 amino acid sequence together with its V-gene family, and reads without a unique V-gene family were excluded. To address suspected cross-contamination and a sequencing artifact, a later analysis removed roughly 580 highly shared, low-generation-probability nucleotide sequences. A later analysis calculated a clonal expansion index for each public chain from normalized within-repertoire ranks of inferred template counts. In a later analysis, generation probabilities were computed with a VDJ recombination model fitted to out-of-frame rearrangements, and the resulting probabilities were checked against IGoR. In a later analysis, TCR-TCR, TCR-HLA and TCR-CMV co-occurrence was scored with hypergeometric tests, and a repertoire-size bias correction was applied to TCR pairs. To estimate false discovery rates, a later analysis permuted the HLA or CMV assignments 20 times. In a later analysis, co-occurring TCRs were grouped with DBSCAN, and TCRdist sequence similarity was added when clustering was performed within HLA-allele-positive subsets. Repertoires with fewer than 30,000 or more than 120,000 public chains, plus five repertoires with anomalous nucleotide sharing, were excluded from co-occurrence clustering. TCRdb holds this immuneACCESS table with in-frame rearrangements only. Some clones are missing; in checked studies, unresolved V genes explain under half, and the rest has no known cause. V and J calls and clone size are given by that table; D and trimming were obtained from the DNA. This sample holds some 220,000 clones; approximately 82% were observed only once. The top ten clonotypes cover about 0.58% of the sample.

The cohort consisted of 670 or so healthy bone marrow donors. At the time of sampling, all cohort members were nominally healthy, though unrecorded immune exposures were likely present. The donor was CMV seronegative and was included in the group of a few hundred seronegative cohort members. A peripheral blood sample was provided by each donor, and peripheral blood mononuclear cells were used for TCR beta sequencing. Genomic DNA was extracted from the blood cell samples with the Qiagen DNeasy Blood Extraction Kit. Trimming costs V 3 bases and J 4 bases, and their ends lie 19 bases apart. The CDR3, from cysteine to phenylalanine, totals 16 residues. CDR3 DNA is the only sequence kept; it has 48 bases, read in frame from the first base. Taken from the germline V gene, the CDR1 and CDR2 loops are MNHNS and SASEGT. A remark on this clone: This receptor's antigen is unknown. No per-base quality is available; no much larger clone lies one base away.

The sequence was collected from a woman in her thirties or forties in good health and CMV-seronegative. Sequencing was carried out using PBMCs. This sequence uses TRBV6-1 and TRBJ2-7, with the D segment identity uncertain. The nucleotide sequence reads TGTGCCAGCAGTGACCCCCCCAGTCACCGGAGTTACGAGCAGTACTTC. It encodes CASSDPPSHRSYEQYF.